Below, 26 T cell receptor beta chains from the same sample are listed, as sequenced in a study of T cells in localized non-small cell lung cancer. Some clones are missing from TCRdb's copy, which holds only in-frame ones; the method was immunoSEQ multiplex PCR. The repertoire holds about 78,000 clones, with 70% to 90% as singletons. The sample here was peripheral blood, taken before any cancer treatment. The source of these receptors is a man between 40 and 69 years old with stage I lung adenocarcinoma.

The chain links TRBV19 to TRBJ2-2; 11 bases map to TRBD2. There are 15 residues in the CDR3. The V gene end was trimmed by 6 bases and the J gene end by 6 bases; junction bases not matched to a gene: 6. Germline lookup yields CDR1 LNHDA and CDR2 SQIVND (reference sequence). The CDR3: CASRLAGGSAGELFF. The CDR3 DNA reads as TGTGCCAGTAGGTTAGCGGGAGGGAGTGCCGGGGAGCTGTTTTTT.

The rearrangement uses TRBV5-4 and TRBJ2-3; a possible D gene is TRBD1 (5 bases). The CDR3 contains 14 residues. From germline, CDR1 is SGHNT and CDR2 YYREEE (reference sequence). The V and J ends lost 4 bases and 6 bases respectively, with 15 bases between them. CDR3 bases: TGTGCCAGCAGCCCAGCAGGGTCGCGGGATACGCAGTATTTT. It is translated as CASSPAGSRDTQYF.

The chain carries TRBV28 and TRBJ2-7; the D gene is possibly TRBD1 (5 bases). Trimming cost V 7 bases and J 4 bases, with 14 bases left between them. Germline CDR1 and CDR2: MDHEN and SYDVKM. The CDR3 has 13 residues. The CDR3 DNA sequence: TGTGCCAGCATCAAACGACAGCCTTACGAGCAGTACTTC. The encoded protein is CASIKRQPYEQYF.

The table lists this clone with a count of one. This chain connects TRBV7-3 to TRBJ2-7; 11 bases agree with TRBD2. V lost 5 bases, J lost 13 bases, and 10 bases stayed unmatched. Looked up from germline, CDR1 is SGHTA and CDR2 is FQGTGA. CDR3 size: 13 residues. CDR3 residues: CASSDSLSGRVYF. DNA of the CDR3: TGTGCCAGCAGCGATTCCCTTAGCGGGAGGGTTTACTTC.

This clone was seen more than once but under ten times. V gene TRBV4-3 combines with J gene TRBJ2-7; 11 nucleotides line up with TRBD2. With 3 bases clipped from V and 3 bases from J, the junction kept 7 bases outside the gene matches. The CDR3 contains 16 residues. CDR1 and CDR2 from the germline V gene are LGHNA and YSLEER. The CDR3 loop reads CASSQGLAGGLYEQYF. The DNA for the CDR3 is TGCGCCAGCAGCCAGGGCCTAGCGGGGGGCCTCTACGAGCAGTACTTC.

The chain has TRBV15 and TRBJ2-3, with D uncertain. Germline loops: CDR1 LNHNV, CDR2 YYDKDF (reference sequence). The CDR3 has 16 amino acids. V was trimmed by 0 bases and J by 0 bases, leaving 10 bases between them. The CDR3 loop is CATSREVMGSTDTQYF. CDR3 coding DNA: TGTGCCACCAGCAGAGAGGTTATGGGGAGCACAGATACGCAGTATTTT.

This clone was counted once. This chain connects TRBV27 to TRBJ2-7; D may be TRBD1 (5 bases). The V end was cut by 3 bases, the J end by 1 base, with 7 bases between. The germline CDR1 and CDR2 sequences are MNHEY and SMNVEV (reference sequence). The CDR3 runs to 13 residues. The CDR3 loop reads CASSFKGSYEQYF. The CDR3 DNA reads as TGTGCCAGCAGTTTCAAGGGGTCCTACGAGCAGTACTTC.

This rearrangement joins TRBV13 to TRBJ2-7; 11 bases map to TRBD1. Germline V gene lookup returns CDR1 PRHDT and CDR2 FYEKMQ (reference sequence). The CDR3 consists of 16 residues. With V trimmed by 5 bases and J by 7 bases, 13 bases remained unmatched. CDR3 in DNA: TGTGCCAGCAGCCTCCGACGTGGACAGGGGGCTGAGGAGCAGTACTTC. Translation: CASSLRRGQGAEEQYF.

This rearrangement joins TRBV9 to TRBJ1-4, with D unresolved. The germline V gene has CDR1 SGDLS and CDR2 YYNGEE. Deletions cut 1 base from V and 0 bases from J, with 10 bases between. The CDR3 is made up of 16 amino acids. The CDR3 DNA follows: TGTGCCAGCAGCGTATTCGACGGCTCAACTAATGAAAAACTGTTTTTT. It specifies CASSVFDGSTNEKLFF.

The chain uses TRBV19 and TRBJ1-5, with 9 bases that match TRBD1. CDR3 size: 16 residues. Trimming removed 3 bases from V and 5 bases from J; junction bases left unmatched: 8. Germline CDR1 LNHDA, CDR2 SQIVND (reference sequence). The CDR3 loop reads CASSIYWDRVHQPQHF. The CDR3 coding sequence is TGTGCCAGTAGTATTTACTGGGACAGGGTCCATCAGCCCCAGCATTTT.

The V and J genes are TRBV4-2 and TRBJ2-1, with D uncertain. Germline V CDR1 and CDR2: LGHNA, YNFKEQ. V gave up 1 base and J gave up 0 bases, with 10 bases separating them. CDR3 length: 16 amino acids. The DNA of the CDR3 is TGTGCCAGCAGCCAAGTAGCCGGACGCTCCTACAATGAGCAGTTCTTC. Its protein is CASSQVAGRSYNEQFF.

The CDR3 is CASSLRANYGYTF. The CDR3 region has the DNA TGCGCCAGCAGCTTGAGGGCTAACTATGGCTACACCTTC. The J gene is TRBJ1-2, the V gene TRBV5-1; D uncertain. Trimming took off 1 base at V and 0 bases at J, with 4 bases between the two ends. The length of the CDR3 is 13 residues. The germline V gene has CDR1 SGHRS and CDR2 YFSETQ.

This chain joins TRBV27 and TRBJ1-2; perhaps TRBD1 as D (5 bases). This CDR3 is 13 amino acids long. Trimming shortened V by 3 bases and J by 8 bases, and 13 bases separated the two germline ends. Germline loops: CDR1 MNHEY, CDR2 SMNVEV (reference sequence). The CDR3: CASSFGQGKGYTF. The CDR3 bases are TGTGCCAGCAGTTTTGGGCAGGGAAAAGGCTACACCTTC.

This sequence joins TRBV2 and TRBJ2-7, with 9 bases matching TRBD1. With V trimmed by 7 bases and J by 6 bases, 13 bases remained unmatched. The CDR3 sequence is 15 residues long. Germline CDR1 SNHLY, CDR2 FYNNEI. The CDR3, as DNA: TGTGCCAGCATTACCTCCCGGACAGGGGAAGGCGAGCAGTACTTC. Its protein is CASITSRTGEGEQYF.

This clone was recorded once. The chain recombines TRBV15 with TRBJ2-1; TRBD2 might be the D (5 bases). CDR3 length equals 16 residues. V dropped 0 bases and J dropped 7 bases, with 16 bases sitting between them. Germline V gene sequence: CDR1 LNHNV, CDR2 YYDKDF (reference sequence). CDR3 sequence (DNA): TGTGCCACCAGCAGAGATGGGAGAGCTAGCAAGAATGAGCAGTTCTTC. The encoded protein is CATSRDGRASKNEQFF.

J is TRBJ2-1 and V is TRBV2, with 11 bases that match TRBD2. Germline V gives CDR1 SNHLY, CDR2 FYNNEI. Trimming took 6 bases from V and 8 from J; bases not matched to a gene: 6. The CDR3 is 14 amino acids. The CDR3 region is CASSLGLAGDEQFF. The DNA for the CDR3 is TGTGCCAGCAGCCTCGGACTAGCGGGCGATGAGCAGTTCTTC.

This chain connects TRBV9 to TRBJ1-2; D perhaps matches TRBD1 (6 bases). Per the germline V gene, CDR1 is SGDLS and CDR2 is YYNGEE. CDR3 length equals 15 residues. Between the trimmed V and J ends, which lost 2 bases and 8 bases, there was a span of 19 bases. CDR3 amino acids: CASSVDAQGTRGYTF. CDR3 bases: TGTGCCAGCAGCGTCGATGCCCAGGGGACGAGGGGCTACACCTTC.

The V gene is TRBV12-5, the J gene TRBJ2-3, with 8 bases aligning to TRBD1. V lost 6 bases and J lost 15; bases outside the gene matches: 14. Germline lookup yields CDR1 LGHNT and CDR2 FRNRAP. The CDR3 runs 13 residues. CDR3 nucleotides: TGTGCTAGTGGGAAACCTCTTACAGGGACAGGCTATTTT. It is translated as CASGKPLTGTGYF.

The chain carries TRBV4-3 and TRBJ1-1; 9 bases match TRBD1. Looked up from germline, CDR1 is LGHNA and CDR2 is YSLEER. The CDR3 contains 16 residues. V lost 4 bases to trimming and J lost 0 bases; unmatched junction nucleotides: 6. CDR3 sequence (DNA): TGCGCCAGCAGCCCGGACAGGGGCGCCATGAACACTGAAGCTTTCTTT. This translates into CASSPDRGAMNTEAFF.

The CDR3: CASSLRQEEMVEAFF. The CDR3 DNA reads TGTGCCAGCAGCCTCCGACAGGAGGAGATGGTTGAAGCTTTCTTT. V usage is TRBV7-9 and J usage is TRBJ1-1; tentative D call: TRBD1 (6 bases). Per germline, CDR1 SEHNR and CDR2 FQNEAQ (reference sequence). The CDR3 sequence is 15 residues long. Trimming shortened V by 5 bases and J by 7 bases, and 20 bases separated the two germline ends.

This chain uses TRBV9 with TRBJ1-2; 8 nucleotides align to TRBD1. Germline CDR1 is SGDLS and CDR2 is YYNGEE. Trimming cost V 2 bases and J 13 bases; bases outside gene matches: 13. The CDR3 has 14 residues. The CDR3 region has the DNA TGTGCCAGCAGCGTGGAACCCGGGACAGGATTCCTCACCTTC. Encoded protein: CASSVEPGTGFLTF.

CDR3 DNA: TGTGCCAGCAGCCTGGGGGGTCCGGGGTCCTACAATGAGCAGTTCTTC. Its translation: CASSLGGPGSYNEQFF. V usage is TRBV5-4 and J usage is TRBJ2-1; tentative D call: TRBD2 (6 bases). Per the germline V gene, CDR1 is SGHNT and CDR2 is YYREEE (reference sequence). The CDR3 loop spans 16 amino acids. Trimming removed 4 bases at V and 1 base at J, with 15 bases between.

J is TRBJ2-7 and V is TRBV19, with TRBD2 as a possible D gene (6 bases). Germline V CDR1 and CDR2: LNHDA, SQIVND (reference sequence). CDR3 length: 18 amino acids. Between the trimmed V and J ends, which lost 6 bases and 0 bases, there was a span of 24 bases. The CDR3 loop is CASSKHSGYSGSSYEQYF. The DNA of the CDR3 is TGTGCCAGTAGCAAACACTCGGGGTATAGCGGCAGCTCCTACGAGCAGTACTTC.

This clone was picked up one time. The gene calls are TRBV30 and TRBJ2-1; weak D call: TRBD1 (5 bases). CDR3 length equals 11 residues. From germline, CDR1 is GTSNPN and CDR2 SVGIG (reference sequence). V lost 3 bases and J lost 12, with 12 bases in between. The CDR3 loop reads CAWRSNQGQFF. CDR3 DNA sequence: TGTGCCTGGAGGAGTAATCAGGGGCAGTTCTTC.

Concerning this clone: This sample also contains other DNA sequences that code for the same CDR3. The chain uses TRBV5-1 and TRBJ2-5, with TRBD2 as a possible D gene (6 bases). The CDR3 has 13 amino acids. V was cut by 2 bases and J by 5 bases, with 10 bases left in between. CDR1 is SGHRS and CDR2 is YFSETQ in the germline V gene. The CDR3 reads CASSLGGGETQYF. CDR3 DNA: TGCGCCAGCAGCTTAGGTGGGGGGGAGACCCAGTACTTC.

The chain couples TRBV7-3 to TRBJ2-3; D gene uncertain. The CDR3 is 13 residues long. V lost 2 bases, J lost 4 bases, and 7 bases lay in between. Germline V gene sequence: CDR1 SGHTA, CDR2 FQGTGA. The CDR3 sequence is CASSLYRSDTQYF. DNA of the CDR3: TGTGCCAGCAGCTTATATCGATCAGATACGCAGTATTTT. The full variable domain, rest sourced from reference TRBV7-3 and TRBJ2-3, is GAGVSQTPSNKVTEKGKYVELRCDPISGHTALYWYRQSLGQGPEFLIYFQGTGAADDSGLPNDRFFAVRPEGSVSTLKIQRTERGDSAVYLCASSLYRSDTQYFGPGTRLTVL.